The present TCR beta chain was sequenced within a study of blood T cells in healthy people across ages. This clonotype was observed a few times. Per the germline V gene, CDR1 is LGHDT and CDR2 is YNNKEL (reference sequence). V lost 6 bases to trimming and J lost 3 bases; unmatched junction nucleotides: 12. This CDR3 comprises 19 residues. The authors ran a second PCR of about 6 to 11 cycles using a sample-barcoded 5' primer and a J-beta primer mix. A single record per CDR3 protein comes from TCRdb applying MiXCR to the 5' RACE reads. The sample lists some 700,000 distinct CDR3 sequences; approximately 39% were seen once.

J is TRBJ2-2 and V is TRBV3-1, with 14 bases aligning to TRBD2. The sequenced sample was blood. This clonotype was obtained from a woman in her sixties or seventies in good health. CDR3 in DNA: TGTGCCAGCAGTCTCAGGACTAGCGGGGGGACGACCCACACCGGGGAGCTGTTTTTT. This codes for CASSLRTSGGTTHTGELFF.